Following are 25 T cell receptor beta chains from one sample sequenced in a study of cytomegalovirus exposure and HLA in healthy donors (TCRdb year 2017). The library was produced with the immunoSEQ multiplex PCR assay. A mixture of 60 forward primers for TCR Vbeta segments and 13 reverse primers for TCR Jbeta segments was used in the multiplex PCR. Not all clones reach the TCRdb copy of this immuneACCESS table, which keeps in-frame sequences only. Checked studies attribute under half of the gap to unresolved V genes and leave the rest unexplained. Present in this sample are around 130,000 clones, roughly 82% of which were seen just once. The ten largest clones add up to around 1.5% of the sample. Sequences were obtained from PBMCs. The receptors were gathered from a woman aged 18 to 35 in good health and CMV-seronegative.

The chain joins TRBV7-3 to TRBJ2-7; the match to TRBD1 covers 8 bases. The ends lost 2 bases at V and 4 bases at J; junction bases unmatched: 4. CDR3 length equals 14 residues. The V gene's germline CDR1 is SGHTA and CDR2 FQGTGA. CDR3 residues: CASSLRGTGYEQYF. CDR3 nucleotide sequence: TGTGCCAGCAGCTTACGGGGGACAGGTTACGAGCAGTACTTC.

The chain uses TRBV18 and TRBJ1-4; 7 bases line up with TRBD1. CDR3 length equals 13 residues. Per germline, CDR1 KGHSH and CDR2 LQKENI. V was clipped by 5 bases and J by 8 bases; unmatched bases: 5. CDR3 protein: CASSNVRGEKLFF. CDR3 DNA sequence: TGTGCCAGCTCAAACGTCAGGGGGGAAAAACTGTTTTTT.

There are a few counts of this clone. The rearrangement links TRBV19 to TRBJ2-7; 7 nucleotides match TRBD2. Trimming at V came to 5 bases and at J to 6 bases, leaving 10 bases not matched to a gene. Germline V gene lookup returns CDR1 LNHDA and CDR2 SQIVND (reference sequence). The CDR3 length is 14 residues. The CDR3 is CASSPYAGVSEQYF. The CDR3 DNA is TGTGCCAGTAGTCCCTATGCGGGAGTGAGCGAGCAGTACTTC.

The chain recombines TRBV7-2 with TRBJ1-2, with no clear D. CDR1 SGHTA and CDR2 FQGNSA come from the germline V gene. The CDR3 is 12 residues long. Trimming pared 5 bases from V and 8 bases from J, leaving 12 bases between. CDR3 in amino acids: CASSPLGHGYTF. For the CDR3, the DNA is TGTGCCAGCAGCCCCCTGGGCCACGGCTACACCTTC.

The chain has TRBV29-1 and TRBJ1-1; possible D gene TRBD1, 5 bases. This CDR3 spans 13 amino acids. The germline CDR1 and CDR2 sequences are SQVTM and ANQGSEA. Trimming pared 6 bases from V and 0 bases from J, leaving 11 bases between. CDR3 sequence (DNA): TGCAGCGTCCACAGGCGGATGAACACTGAAGCTTTCTTT. Protein: CSVHRRMNTEAFF.

The CDR3 sequence: CASSVGHPPTASYEQYF. The CDR3 DNA reads TGTGCCAGCAGTGTGGGACACCCTCCGACGGCCTCCTACGAGCAGTACTTC. This rearrangement joins TRBV2 to TRBJ2-7, with D perhaps TRBD1 (6 bases). Trimming removed 4 bases from V and 0 bases from J, with 19 bases in between. Germline V gives CDR1 SNHLY, CDR2 FYNNEI. This CDR3 has 17 residues.

This clone occurred once. Its ends do not fully match the called genes, so a read error is possible. The chain joins TRBV5-1 to TRBJ2-6, with D perhaps matching TRBD1 (5 bases). CDR1 is SGHRS, CDR2 YFSETQ, per germline. The CDR3 contains 14 residues. The CDR3 protein is CASSLVAGANGLTF. The CDR3 nucleotides are TGCGCCAGCAGCTTGGTGGCTGGGGCCAACGGCCTGACTTTC.

This clone was found once. The chain carries TRBV29-1 and TRBJ1-1, with D possibly TRBD1 on 6 matching bases. CDR1 and CDR2 from the germline V gene are SQVTM and ANQGSEA. CDR3 length: 15 amino acids. V was cut by 5 bases and J by 1 base, with 17 bases left in between. DNA of the CDR3: TGCAGCGTTACATTTACGGGACACAAGAACACTGAAGCTTTCTTT. Encoded protein: CSVTFTGHKNTEAFF.

The V and J genes are TRBV18 and TRBJ1-2; D might be TRBD1 (5 bases). V dropped 3 bases and J dropped 3 bases, with 8 bases sitting between them. The CDR3 covers 13 residues. Germline V gene sequence: CDR1 KGHSH, CDR2 LQKENI. CDR3 sequence reads: CASSPDSDYGYTF. The CDR3 region has the DNA TGTGCCAGCTCACCCGACAGTGACTATGGCTACACCTTC.

The rearrangement uses TRBV5-1 and TRBJ2-3; TRBD2 matches at 7 bases. The CDR3 is 18 residues long. Trimming took 2 bases from V and 7 from J; bases not matched to a gene: 19. The germline V gene has CDR1 SGHRS and CDR2 YFSETQ. The CDR3 protein is CASSLSGGRTPVWNTQYF. The CDR3 DNA sequence: TGCGCCAGCAGCTTATCCGGGGGGAGGACCCCGGTTTGGAATACGCAGTATTTT.

This clone was found a few times. This chain uses TRBV19 with TRBJ2-1, with D perhaps TRBD2 (6 bases). Trimming removed 5 bases at V and 5 bases at J, with 16 bases between. The CDR3 runs to 15 residues. CDR1 LNHDA and CDR2 SQIVND come from the germline V gene (reference sequence). The CDR3: CASSFPTGAHNEQFF. The CDR3 region has the DNA TGTGCCAGTAGTTTCCCCACGGGAGCCCACAATGAGCAGTTCTTC. Full variable domain (rest looked up from reference TRBV19 and TRBJ2-1): DGGITQSPKYLFRKEGQNVTLSCEQNLNHDAMYWYRQDPGQGLRLIYYSQIVNDFQKGDIAEGYSVSREKKESFPLTVTSAQKNPTAFYLCASSFPTGAHNEQFFGPGTRLTVL.

The chain recombines TRBV10-1 with TRBJ2-1, with a weak D call TRBD2 (6 bases). The CDR3 has 13 residues. The germline V and J ends were trimmed by 0 bases and 8 bases, with 8 bases remaining between them. CDR1 is WNHNN, CDR2 SYGVQD, per germline (reference sequence). CDR3 coding DNA: TGCGCCAGCAGTGAGTCGGCGGGGTATGAGCAGTTCTTC. Protein: CASSESAGYEQFF.

The J gene is TRBJ1-1, the V gene TRBV19, with no clear D. Germline loops: CDR1 LNHDA, CDR2 SQIVND (reference sequence). With 4 bases removed from V and 4 bases from J, the gap between germline ends came to 10 bases. The CDR3 runs to 13 residues. This chain's CDR3 is CASSTSPRTEAFF. For the CDR3, the DNA is TGTGCCAGTAGTACCAGTCCCCGCACTGAAGCTTTCTTT.

The chain recombines TRBV7-2 with TRBJ1-2; TRBD1 is a possible D gene (6 bases). V lost 6 bases and J 8 bases, leaving 19 bases between the germline ends. The V gene's germline CDR1 is SGHTA and CDR2 FQGNSA. The CDR3 has 14 residues. The CDR3 here is CASRGGARRGGYTF. The CDR3 coding sequence is TGTGCCAGCAGGGGGGGGGCGCGTCGCGGCGGCTACACCTTC.

V is TRBV23-1 and J is TRBJ2-1; possibly TRBD1 for D (6 bases). TRBV23-1 is given ORF status, its function remaining uncertain. V lost 8 bases, J lost 9 bases, and 20 bases lay in between. This CDR3 spans 14 amino acids. For the CDR3, the DNA is TGCGCCAGCCTCGGAGGTAGCAGGGGCACTGAGCAGTTCTTC. Protein sequence: CASLGGSRGTEQFF.

This clone was detected only a few times. The V call is TRBV18, the J call TRBJ2-2, with a possible D match to TRBD1 (6 bases). Trimming shortened V by 5 bases and J by 6 bases, and 19 bases separated the two germline ends. Germline-derived CDR1 and CDR2 are KGHSH and LQKENI. The CDR3 runs to 16 residues. The CDR3 DNA reads TGTGCCAGCTCAGCAATTACAGGGAACCAGGCCGGGGAGCTGTTTTTT. Amino acid sequence: CASSAITGNQAGELFF.

The chain couples TRBV7-9 to TRBJ1-2; D ambiguous. Germline V gives CDR1 SEHNR, CDR2 FQNEAQ (reference sequence). The CDR3 length is 13 residues. V shed 4 bases and J shed 4 bases, with 10 bases lying between them. The CDR3 protein is CASSSRDPYGYTF. CDR3 nucleotides: TGTGCCAGCAGCTCCCGAGATCCCTATGGCTACACCTTC.

The gene calls are TRBV7-2 and TRBJ1-1; perhaps TRBD1 as D (5 bases). The CDR3 runs to 13 residues. V was cut by 1 base and J by 4 bases, with 7 bases left in between. Germline V gene sequence: CDR1 SGHTA, CDR2 FQGNSA. CDR3 bases: TGTGCCAGCAGCTTAGACAGGACCACTGAAGCTTTCTTT. Its translation: CASSLDRTTEAFF.

The chain combines TRBV18 with TRBJ1-4, with TRBD1 as a possible D gene (5 bases). Per germline, CDR1 KGHSH and CDR2 LQKENI. This CDR3 region has 11 residues. Trimming left V 6 bases short and J 7 bases short, with 6 bases between. The CDR3 spells CASSQGEKLFF. The CDR3 DNA reads TGTGCCAGCTCCCAGGGTGAAAAACTGTTTTTT.

This chain connects TRBV4-2 to TRBJ1-3, with D possibly matching TRBD1 (5 bases). Germline V gene data show CDR1 as LGHNA and CDR2 as YNFKEQ. The CDR3 spans 17 residues. V gave up 0 bases and J gave up 0 bases, with 12 bases separating them. The CDR3 spells CASSQEARGSSGNTIYF. The DNA of the CDR3 is TGTGCCAGCAGCCAAGAGGCACGGGGGAGCTCTGGAAACACCATATATTTT.

Here the CDR3 DNA reads TGTGCCAGCAGCTATGACAGGGCCGGAAACACCATATATTTT. It is translated as CASSYDRAGNTIYF. V is TRBV5-8 and J is TRBJ1-3, with 7 bases matching TRBD1. This CDR3 comprises 14 residues. Germline V CDR1 and CDR2: SGHTS, YDEGEE. Trimming removed 3 bases from V and 4 bases from J; junction bases left unmatched: 4.

The CDR3 loop is CASSAQGAGNQPQHF. CDR3 nucleotides: TGTGCCAGCAGTGCACAGGGAGCGGGCAATCAGCCCCAGCATTTT. The chain has TRBV6-5 and TRBJ1-5, with D tentatively TRBD1 (6 bases). CDR3 length: 15 amino acids. In germline, CDR1 is MNHEY, CDR2 SVGAGI. Trimming stripped 5 bases from V and 2 bases from J, with 13 bases between.

The chain couples TRBV7-2 to TRBJ1-6; no clear D gene. The CDR3 consists of 15 residues. The germline gives CDR1 SGHTA, CDR2 FQGNSA. V was clipped by 5 bases and J by 5 bases, with 13 bases between them. CDR3 DNA: TGTGCCAGCAGCCCCCAAAGACAAGATAATTCACCCCTCCACTTT. Protein sequence: CASSPQRQDNSPLHF.

The DNA of the CDR3 is TGTGCCAGCAGCTTAACGGGGGGGCAAGAGACCCAGTACTTC. Translation: CASSLTGGQETQYF. V and J are TRBV7-3 and TRBJ2-5, with 7 nucleotides matching TRBD2. J gave up 2 bases and V 0 bases, and 0 bases lay outside the gene matches. The CDR3 loop spans 14 amino acids. CDR1 SGHTA and CDR2 FQGTGA come from the germline V gene.

The V gene is TRBV9, the J gene TRBJ1-5; perhaps TRBD1 as D (6 bases). The CDR3 totals 14 residues. V was trimmed by 3 bases and J by 2 bases, leaving 9 bases between them. Germline values: CDR1 SGDLS, CDR2 YYNGEE. CDR3 in amino acids: CASSASGGNQPQHF. The CDR3 nucleotides are TGTGCCAGCAGCGCGTCAGGGGGCAATCAGCCCCAGCATTTT.